This T cell receptor beta chain appears in the sequencing data of a study of T-cell reconstitution after alpha-beta-depleted transplantation in children. Study-wide points: About two months after transplant, alpha-beta T cells reportedly came from several hundred expanded graft clones. Surviving recipient T cells and intrathymic progenitors accounted for some patients' high TCRbeta diversity at day 60.

CDR1 KGHSH and CDR2 LQKENI come from the germline V gene. The CDR3 is 17 amino acids. V shed 4 bases, J shed 4 bases, and the junction held 13 bases outside the gene matches. A remark on this clonotype: Its target is not known.

Unique molecular identifiers were incorporated when the TCRbeta library was constructed. TCRdb re-derived calls from the PCR reads in MiXCR, one entry per CDR3 protein. Counted here are about 870,000 distinct CDR3 sequences, roughly 15% occurring once; the ten biggest clones make up just under 5%. The TCR sequence derives from a male patient younger than 18 who had a stem cell transplant for acute lymphoblastic leukemia, so the T cells may come from the graft donor. The J gene is TRBJ2-3, the V gene TRBV18, with 8 nucleotides matching TRBD2. The sequences come from PBMCs, mostly from graft donor cells, collected 360 days after TCRalphabeta/CD19-depleted stem cell transplant. The DNA for the CDR3 is TGTGCCAGCTCACTCTCGACCGGGACTAGGGGCCCAGATACGCAGTATTTT. Translation gives CASSLSTGTRGPDTQYF.